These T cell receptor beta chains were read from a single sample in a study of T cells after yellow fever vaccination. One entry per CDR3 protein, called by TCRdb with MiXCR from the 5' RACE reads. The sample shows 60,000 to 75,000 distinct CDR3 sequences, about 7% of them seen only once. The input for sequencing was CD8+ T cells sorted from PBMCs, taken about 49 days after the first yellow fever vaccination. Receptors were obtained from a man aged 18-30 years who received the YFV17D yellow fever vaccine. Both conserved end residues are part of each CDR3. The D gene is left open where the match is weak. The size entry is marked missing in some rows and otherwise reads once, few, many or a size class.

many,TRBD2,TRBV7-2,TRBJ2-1,TGTGCCAGCAGGTTGCTAGCGGGGGACAACAATGAGCAGTTCTTC,CASRLLAGDNNEQFF
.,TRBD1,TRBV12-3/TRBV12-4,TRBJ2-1,TGTACCAGCAGTTCTTTACGGGACAGAACGTACAATGAGCAGCTCTTC,CTSSSLRDRTYNEQLF
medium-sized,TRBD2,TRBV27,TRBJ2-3,TGTGCCAGCAGTTTAAGTAGCGGGGGCCTAGATACGCAGTATTTT,CASSLSSGGLDTQYF
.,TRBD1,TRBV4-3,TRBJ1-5,TGCGCCAGCAGCCGGGACAGGGGGCGCGGCAATCAGCCCCAGCATTTT,CASSRDRGRGNQPQHF
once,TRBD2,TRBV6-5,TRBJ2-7,TGTGCCAGCAGTTACGCGGGGGGGGGGCTCAGCTCCTACGAGCAGTACTTC,CASSYAGGGLSSYEQYF
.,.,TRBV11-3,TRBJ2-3,TGTGCCAGCAGCTTAGGGTACGGGCCCAGCACAGATACGCAGTATTTT,CASSLGYGPSTDTQYF
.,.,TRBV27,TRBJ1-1,TGTGCCAGCAGTTTGAATGGAGGGTACACTGAAGCTTTCTTT,CASSLNGGYTEAFF
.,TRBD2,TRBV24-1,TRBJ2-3,TGTGCCACCGGAACGGGAGGATTCACAGATACGCAGTATTTT,CATGTGGFTDTQYF
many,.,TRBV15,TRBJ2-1,TGTGCCACCAGCACCTACAGGGCAGGCAATGAGCAGTTCTTC,CATSTYRAGNEQFF
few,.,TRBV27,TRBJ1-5,TGTGCCAGCAGTTTAGGACTAAATCAGCCCCAGCATTTT,CASSLGLNQPQHF
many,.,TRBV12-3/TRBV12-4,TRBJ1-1,TGTGCCAGCATCGATGGGGCCACTGAAGCTTTCTTT,CASIDGATEAFF
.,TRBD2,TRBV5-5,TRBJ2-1,TGTGCCAGCAGCGATCCCCCCAGCGGGGGGGCCTATGAGCAGTTCTTC,CASSDPPSGGAYEQFF
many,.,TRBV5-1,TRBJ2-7,TGCGCCAGCAGCTTGGACGAAGCCTACGAGCAGTACTTC,CASSLDEAYEQYF
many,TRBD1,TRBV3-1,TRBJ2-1,TGTGCCAGCAGCCGCGAAAAGAACAGGGGCAATGAGCAGTTCTTC,CASSREKNRGNEQFF
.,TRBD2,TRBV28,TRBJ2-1,TGTGCCAGCAGTTTCAACCCCAGCGGGGGGTCCGACAATGAGCAGTTCTTC,CASSFNPSGGSDNEQFF
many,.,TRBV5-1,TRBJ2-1,TGCGCCAGCAGCTTGGCTAGGTTCGTGGATGAGCAGTTCTTC,CASSLARFVDEQFF
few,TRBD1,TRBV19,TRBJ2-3,TGTGCCAGTTCCGGGACAGGGTTTAACCGGCAGTATTTT,CASSGTGFNRQYF
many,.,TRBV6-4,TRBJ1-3,TGTGCCAGCAAATCGACTCCGAGCTCTGGAAACACCATATATTTT,CASKSTPSSGNTIYF
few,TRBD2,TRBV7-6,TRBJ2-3,TGTGCCAGCAGGCATCGGGGCGGGGGGCTCACAGATACGCAGTATTTT,CASRHRGGGLTDTQYF
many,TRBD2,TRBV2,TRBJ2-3,TGTGCCAGCAGTGAATCCCCCAGCGGGGGGGCGTATACGCAGTATTTT,CASSESPSGGAYTQYF
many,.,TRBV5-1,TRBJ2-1,TGCGCCAGCAGCACCGGGGTCTCCTACAATGAGCAGTTCTTC,CASSTGVSYNEQFF
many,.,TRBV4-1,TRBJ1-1,TGCGCCAGCAGCCAAGATCATATCGTAGTCCGGGACACTGAAGCTTTCTTT,CASSQDHIVVRDTEAFF
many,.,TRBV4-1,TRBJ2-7,TGCGCCAGCAGCCAAGATATCGTCTACTACGAGCAGTACTTC,CASSQDIVYYEQYF
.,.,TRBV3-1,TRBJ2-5,TGTGCCACCTCCCCCCGGACCCTCGGGGAAAAGACCCAGTACTTC,CATSPRTLGEKTQYF